Listed below are T cell receptor beta chains from one sample, sequenced in a study of blood T cell repertoires in COVID-19. Using immunoSEQ multiplex PCR, the repertoire was profiled, and TCRdb retains in-frame clones only, with some absent. The sample contains some 400,000 clones, around 92% of which appear only once. Sequencing was performed on PBMCs or T cells enriched from blood (not recorded which). These receptors were taken from a woman in her 30s who had recovered from COVID-19. Both conserved end residues are part of each CDR3. Each record gives: V gene, J gene, D gene, clone size, CDR3 DNA, CDR3 protein. D genes are given only for firm matches. The listing skips clone size in some rows; elsewhere it reads once, few, many or a size class.

TRBV18	TRBJ1-6	NA	once	TGTGCCAGCTCCCTTCCGGAGGGTTCCTCACCCCTCCACTTT	CASSLPEGSSPLHF
TRBV2	TRBJ2-1	TRBD2	NA	TGTGCCAGCACCTTGTTCGGGGGGGATCCCTCCTACAATGAGCAGTTCTTC	CASTLFGGDPSYNEQFF
TRBV18	TRBJ2-5	NA	NA	TGTGCCAGCTCACCGGGCAGGCAAGAGACCCAGTACTTC	CASSPGRQETQYF
TRBV18	TRBJ2-1	TRBD1	NA	TGTGCCAGCTCACCACTACCGGGACAGGGGAAGTTCTTC	CASSPLPGQGKFF
TRBV5-4	TRBJ2-7	TRBD1	NA	TGTGCCAGCAGCCGGGACAGCCCCTACGAGCAGTACTTC	CASSRDSPYEQYF
TRBV19	TRBJ1-5	NA	NA	TGTGCCAGTAGTATTAACAGGGTCTTAAGCAATCAGCCCCAGCATTTT	CASSINRVLSNQPQHF
TRBV28	TRBJ1-5	NA	few	TGTGCCAGCAGTGGCAGTAATCAGCCCCAGCATTTT	CASSGSNQPQHF
TRBV15	TRBJ2-7	NA	NA	TGTGCCACCAGCAGAGATCGGAGAGACGAGCAGTACTTC	CATSRDRRDEQYF
TRBV9	TRBJ2-2	TRBD1	NA	TGTGCCAGCAGCATCAAGGACAGGACCTTCGCGAACACCGGGGAGCTGTTTTTT	CASSIKDRTFANTGELFF
TRBV6-4	TRBJ1-6	NA	once	TGTGCCAGCAGTGACCAGCCAGGGTACAATTCACCCCTCCACTTT	CASSDQPGYNSPLHF
TRBV2	TRBJ2-3	TRBD2	NA	TGTGCCAGCAGCGCGGGGACTAGCGGGTTAGATACGCAGTATTTT	CASSAGTSGLDTQYF
TRBV7-8	TRBJ1-2	NA	once	TGTGCCAGCAGCTTAGTCGGGAGGGGTGGCTACACCTTC	CASSLVGRGGYTF
TRBV3-1/TRBV3-2	TRBJ2-1	NA	NA	TGTGCCAGCAGCCAACTAGCGAGCAACAATGAGCAGTTCTTC	CASSQLASNNEQFF
TRBV11-2	TRBJ1-2	NA	NA	TGTGCCAGCAGCTTTGGGGTGGGGGCCGAGTCGTATAATCGCTACACCTTC	CASSFGVGAESYNRYTF
TRBV5-6	TRBJ1-1	NA	NA	TGTGCCAGCAGCTTGGATCCCAGGGCGAACACTGAAGCTTTCTTT	CASSLDPRANTEAFF
TRBV28	TRBJ1-2	NA	NA	TGTGCCAGCAGTTTCCCGGGTGTCGGTACATATGGCTACACCTTC	CASSFPGVGTYGYTF
TRBV27	TRBJ1-1	NA	NA	TGTGCCAGACCCGGGGGTCCTGAAGCTTTCTTT	CARPGGPEAFF
TRBV7-9	TRBJ1-4	NA	NA	TGTGCCAGCAGCTTAGTATCCGGGGCTAATGAAAAACTGTTTTTT	CASSLVSGANEKLFF
TRBV9	TRBJ2-5	TRBD1	once	TGTGCCAGCAGCAGCCAAGGGACAGCACAAGAGACCCAGTACTTC	CASSSQGTAQETQYF
TRBV3-1/TRBV3-2	TRBJ2-7	TRBD1	NA	TGTGCCAGCAGCCAAGATTCGACAGGGGGGCCCCACGAGCAGTACTTC	CASSQDSTGGPHEQYF
TRBV14	TRBJ2-1	TRBD2	NA	TGTGCCAGCAGCCGAACAGCGGGAGTGGGCGGCAATGAGCAGTTCTTC	CASSRTAGVGGNEQFF
TRBV9	TRBJ2-1	TRBD2	once	TGTGCCAGCAGCGTAGCGGGAGGCTCCTACAATGAGCAGTTCTTC	CASSVAGGSYNEQFF
TRBV9	TRBJ1-4	TRBD1	NA	TGTGCCAGCAGTCCCACTCCCGGGACAGAATTATTAACTAATGAAAAACTGTTTTTT	CASSPTPGTELLTNEKLFF
TRBV19	TRBJ2-2	NA	NA	TGTGCCAGTAGTATTGTGGGGGGTACCGGGGAGCTGTTTTTT	CASSIVGGTGELFF
TRBV4-1	TRBJ1-1	NA	NA	TGCGCCAGCAGCCAAGGAACAGGGCTGAACACTGAAGCTTTCTTT	CASSQGTGLNTEAFF
TRBV6-4	TRBJ1-6	NA	NA	TGTGCCAACTTTAGATTGAGCTCCTATAATTCACCCCTCCACTTT	CANFRLSSYNSPLHF
TRBV29-1	TRBJ2-7	NA	NA	TGCAGCGTTACCTCGGACAGTATGCGGCAGTACTTC	CSVTSDSMRQYF
TRBV5-1	TRBJ2-5	NA	few	TGCGCCAGCAAGTGGACACACCAAGAGACCCAGTACTTC	CASKWTHQETQYF
TRBV11-2	TRBJ1-3	NA	NA	TGTGCCAGCAGCTTACAGAGGCTCGGAAACACCATATATTTT	CASSLQRLGNTIYF